This T cell receptor beta chain comes out of a study of T cells in localized non-small cell lung cancer. This clone is deemed large (0.1 to 1%). CDR1 and CDR2 (germline): KGHSH, LQKENI. V gave up 3 bases and J gave up 2 bases; unmatched junction bases: 3. This CDR3 is built from 15 residues. Data came from immunoSEQ multiplex PCR; TCRdb stores just in-frame clones and leaves some out. Of 1,100 or so clones in the sample, 20% were seen once. The sequencing here drew on lung tumor tissue, taken before any cancer treatment. The receptor was isolated from a female donor over 55 with stage I squamous cell lung carcinoma. The gene calls are TRBV18 and TRBJ2-1; 8 positions match TRBD2. The CDR3 coding sequence is TGTGCCAGCTCACCTAGCGGGATCACCTACAATGAGCAGTTCTTC. The encoded protein is CASSPSGITYNEQFF.